A single sample is the source of the 24 T cell receptor beta chains below, sequenced in a study of early T cells in non-severe SARS-CoV-2 infection. Each CDR3 protein gets one entry after TCRdb re-called the 5' RACE reads with MiXCR. The sample holds around 27,000 distinct CDR3 sequences, about 5.8% seen once. Sequencing was performed on whole blood. The receptors shown here come from an adult who was a healthcare worker with PCR-confirmed SARS-CoV-2 infection or an uninfected control (not recorded which).

This chain joins TRBV21-1 and TRBJ2-1. TRBV21-1 is noted as a pseudogene. The CDR3 sequence is 15 residues long. The CDR3 spells CASPAQVVPYNEQFF. Written as DNA, the CDR3 is TGTGCCAGCCCTGCCCAGGTTGTACCCTACAATGAGCAGTTCTTC.

V is TRBV15 and J is TRBJ2-7, with D hard to call. The CDR3 spans 14 residues. Looked up from germline, CDR1 is LNHNV and CDR2 is YYDKDF (reference sequence). Trimming shortened V by 5 bases and J by 4 bases, and 15 bases separated the two germline ends. The CDR3 coding sequence is TGTGCCACCAGCGGCGCAGGCCAACCTTACGAGCAGTACTTC. This encodes CATSGAGQPYEQYF.

This clonotype came up many times. The chain carries TRBV29-1 and TRBJ1-5; the D gene is possibly TRBD1 (6 bases). V was cut by 5 bases and J by 7 bases, with 12 bases left in between. CDR1 SQVTM and CDR2 ANQGSEA come from the germline V gene. This CDR3 contains 12 residues. CDR3 protein: CSVRDTGQPQHF. The DNA of the CDR3 is TGCAGCGTTCGGGACACTGGCCAGCCCCAGCATTTT.

This clonotype came up many times. The chain is built from TRBV6-1 and TRBJ1-1; no firm D call. CDR1 MNHNS and CDR2 SASEGT come from the germline V gene. The germline V and J ends were trimmed by 2 bases and 4 bases, with 14 bases remaining between them. This CDR3 is 15 amino acids long. CDR3 nucleotide sequence: TGTGCCAGCAGTGAATACACAGACACGGGCACTGAAGCTTTCTTT. Protein product: CASSEYTDTGTEAFF.

This clonotype has at least ten counts. The chain recombines TRBV20-1 with TRBJ2-3; 9 bases are a match to TRBD2. CDR1 DFQATT and CDR2 SNEGSKA come from the germline V gene (reference sequence). The CDR3 is 14 residues long. After removal of 6 bases from V and 10 bases from J, the junction contained 14 bases not matched to a gene. This chain's CDR3 is CSAMAASGTGAQYF. Written as DNA, the CDR3 is TGCAGTGCCATGGCAGCTAGCGGGACGGGGGCGCAGTATTTT.

This clonotype was observed at least ten times. CDR3 residues: CASSLDGGRVNEQFF. CDR3 nucleotides: TGTGCCAGCAGCTTAGACGGGGGACGTGTGAATGAGCAGTTCTTC. V is TRBV11-2 and J is TRBJ2-1; TRBD2 is a possible D gene (6 bases). Germline V CDR1 and CDR2: SGHAT, FQNNGV. The V end was cut by 0 bases, the J end by 7 bases, with 13 bases between. The CDR3 is 15 residues long.

Ten or more counts support this clonotype. The chain employs TRBV6-5 and TRBJ2-7, with D unclear. Germline CDR1 and CDR2: MNHEY and SVGAGI. The V gene lost 2 bases and the J gene lost 6 bases, with 11 bases spanning the gap. The CDR3 has 13 amino acids. CDR3 nucleotides: TGTGCCAGCAGTTACAACAGTGACTCCGAGCAGTACTTC. The encoded protein is CASSYNSDSEQYF.

V is TRBV2 and J is TRBJ1-1; D is ambiguous. The CDR3 is made up of 15 amino acids. In germline, CDR1 is SNHLY, CDR2 FYNNEI. V was clipped by 6 bases and J by 1 base, with 15 bases between them. The CDR3 region is CASRPRVGENTEAFF. CDR3 DNA sequence: TGTGCCAGCAGGCCGAGGGTAGGTGAGAACACTGAAGCTTTCTTT.

This clonotype was found many times. V gene TRBV7-8 combines with J gene TRBJ2-1, with 7 bases aligning to TRBD2. V was pared by 0 bases and J by 0 bases, with 8 bases of the junction left unmatched. The CDR3 covers 18 residues. Germline lookup yields CDR1 SGHVS and CDR2 FQNEAQ. CDR3 loop: CASSLAPRGGSSYNEQFF. CDR3 nucleotide sequence: TGTGCCAGCAGCTTAGCGCCGAGGGGCGGGAGCTCCTACAATGAGCAGTTCTTC.

The chain recombines TRBV5-1 with TRBJ2-7; D may be TRBD1 or TRBD2 (5 bases each). The CDR3 runs 12 residues. Per the germline V gene, CDR1 is SGHRS and CDR2 is YFSETQ. Trimming stripped 4 bases from V and 7 bases from J, with 12 bases between. As DNA, the CDR3 is TGCGCCAGCAGCAGCTCCGAGGGGGAGCAGTACTTC. This encodes CASSSSEGEQYF.

The rearrangement uses TRBV20-1 and TRBJ1-5, with D possibly matching TRBD1 (6 bases). There are 13 residues in the CDR3. Trimming pared 3 bases from V and 4 bases from J, leaving 10 bases between. Germline V gives CDR1 DFQATT, CDR2 SNEGSKA (reference sequence). CDR3 protein: CSASGRGNQPQHF. CDR3 nucleotides: TGCAGTGCTAGTGGCAGGGGTAATCAGCCCCAGCATTTT.

J is TRBJ2-2 and V is TRBV5-1; possibly TRBD1 for D (5 bases). V was clipped by 0 bases and J by 8 bases, with 11 bases between them. The germline V gene encodes CDR1 SGHRS and CDR2 YFSETQ. CDR3 length: 14 residues. CDR3 coding DNA: TGCGCCAGCAGCTTGGCCCAGGGAACGGGGGAGCTGTTTTTT. Amino acids: CASSLAQGTGELFF.

This clonotype was seen ten or more times. The chain is built from TRBV19 and TRBJ2-3, with unresolved D. The CDR3 has 14 residues. Germline values: CDR1 LNHDA, CDR2 SQIVND (reference sequence). The V end lost 1 base, the J end lost 3 bases, and 8 bases lay between the germline ends. CDR3 sequence reads: CASSIGPPTDTQYF. CDR3 DNA: TGTGCCAGTAGTATAGGCCCACCGACAGATACGCAGTATTTT.

This clonotype was picked up many times. This sequence joins TRBV7-9 and TRBJ2-1, with D unclear. Trimming pared 5 bases from V and 9 bases from J, leaving 8 bases between. CDR1 and CDR2 from the germline V gene are SEHNR and FQNEAQ (reference sequence). There are 11 residues in the CDR3. In nucleotides, the CDR3 is TGTGCCAGCAGCCCCACAAGTGAGCAGTTCTTC. Translated, it gives CASSPTSEQFF. Looking up the rest from reference TRBV7-9 and TRBJ2-1 gives the full variable domain: DTGVSQNPRHKITKRGQNVTFRCDPISEHNRLYWYRQTLGQGPEFLTYFQNEAQLEKSRLLSDRFSAERPKGSFSTLEIQRTEQGDSAMYLCASSPTSEQFFGPGTRLTVL.

This clonotype was picked up a small number of times. The V and J genes are TRBV4-1 and TRBJ2-4; D possibly corresponds to TRBD1 (6 bases). V was shortened by 1 base and J by 5 bases, with 12 bases between the two germline ends. The V gene's germline CDR1 is MGHRA and CDR2 YSYEKL. CDR3 length: 15 residues. CDR3 sequence (DNA): TGCGCCAGCAGCCAAGTAATCTGGACAGAAAACATTCAGTACTTC. It is translated as CASSQVIWTENIQYF.

The table lists this clonotype with many counts. The CDR3 DNA reads as TGTGCCAGCAGTGAAGCCACGGGACAGGGAGGGTACGAGCAGTACTTC. Amino acids: CASSEATGQGGYEQYF. This chain joins TRBV6-1 and TRBJ2-7, with 9 bases identical to TRBD1. J lost 4 bases, V lost 0 bases, and 7 bases had no gene match. CDR3 length: 16 amino acids. Germline V gene lookup returns CDR1 MNHNS and CDR2 SASEGT.

The rearrangement uses TRBV4-1 and TRBJ2-1, with no clear D. Deletions cut 0 bases from V and 9 bases from J, with 9 bases between. Germline V lookup: CDR1 MGHRA, CDR2 YSYEKL. CDR3 length: 13 residues. The CDR3: CASSQDGRAEQFF. As DNA, the CDR3 is TGCGCCAGCAGCCAAGATGGACGGGCTGAGCAGTTCTTC.

This clonotype was counted many times. This sequence joins TRBV27 and TRBJ2-2; perhaps TRBD2 as D (6 bases). The CDR3 contains 12 residues. V lost 6 bases to trimming and J lost 8 bases, with 10 bases between them. Germline V lookup: CDR1 MNHEY, CDR2 SMNVEV (reference sequence). The CDR3 protein is CASRVGGGELFF. CDR3 DNA sequence: TGTGCCAGCAGGGTCGGAGGGGGGGAGCTGTTTTTT.

This clonotype was detected a few times. The chain links TRBV9 to TRBJ2-1; 11 nucleotides match TRBD2. The germline CDR1 and CDR2 sequences are SGDLS and YYNGEE. The CDR3 runs to 18 residues. After removal of 1 base from V and 4 bases from J, the junction contained 10 bases not matched to a gene. For the CDR3, the DNA is TGTGCCAGCAGCGTAACCCCATCCGGGACTAGCGGATACAATGAGCAGTTCTTC. It specifies CASSVTPSGTSGYNEQFF.

This clonotype was observed many times. The rearrangement uses TRBV12-3 or TRBV12-4 and TRBJ2-7, with D possibly being TRBD2 (6 bases). CDR3 length: 14 residues. The V end was cut by 6 bases, the J end by 3 bases, with 15 bases between. CDR3 protein: CASSKAGLNYEQYF. CDR3 nucleotide sequence: TGTGCCAGCAGCAAAGCCGGACTAAACTACGAGCAGTACTTC.

This clonotype showed up many times. The chain recombines TRBV12-3 or TRBV12-4 with TRBJ2-2; TRBD1 matches at 11 bases. This CDR3 comprises 17 residues. V was clipped by 3 bases and J by 5 bases; unmatched bases: 8. The CDR3 DNA sequence: TGTGCCAGCAGTTTCGTGTGGGGGACAGGGGGTACCGGGGAGCTGTTTTTT. Protein product: CASSFVWGTGGTGELFF.

This clonotype was picked up many times. The chain recombines TRBV5-6 with TRBJ2-4; maybe TRBD1 (7 bases). The CDR3 has 16 amino acids. The germline V and J ends were trimmed by 5 bases and 0 bases, with 15 bases remaining between them. Per the germline V gene, CDR1 is SGHDT and CDR2 is YYEEEE. The CDR3 bases are TGTGCCAGCAGTCGGACAGGAGGGATAGCCAAAAACATTCAGTACTTC. Translation gives CASSRTGGIAKNIQYF.

V gene TRBV28 combines with J gene TRBJ1-5; D not resolved. CDR3 length: 12 amino acids. CDR1 and CDR2 from the germline V gene are MDHEN and SYDVKM. Trimming pared 6 bases from V and 12 bases from J, leaving 15 bases between. The CDR3 DNA sequence: TGTGCCAGCAGCCCGACGCCCGTGCTCCAGCATTTT. It translates to CASSPTPVLQHF.

This clonotype was counted at least ten times. The genes are TRBV6-5 and TRBJ1-2; the D is unclear. V was pared by 0 bases and J by 2 bases, with 13 bases between. CDR3 length: 16 residues. Germline CDR1 is MNHEY and CDR2 is SVGAGI. CDR3 nucleotides: TGTGCCAGCAGTTACTCGATCCCGGGCGTCAACTATGGCTACACCTTC. Translating it yields CASSYSIPGVNYGYTF.